Listed below are T cell receptor beta chains from one sample, sequenced in a study of cytomegalovirus exposure and HLA in healthy donors. Produced via immunoSEQ multiplex PCR; TCRdb's table is partial and in-frame only. The table lists roughly 230,000 clones, roughly 73% of them singletons. Material: PBMCs. All receptors come from a boy aged 5-17 years in good health and CMV-seronegative. CDR3s include the opening cysteine and the closing phenylalanine or tryptophan. D genes are given only for firm matches. Expanded clones get a size class; other rows say once, few or many, or leave the size out.

D gene	clone size	V gene	CDR3 length	J gene	CDR3 protein	CDR3 DNA
-	-	TRBV5-5	13	TRBJ1-1	CASSLGGNTEAFF	TGTGCCAGCAGCTTGGGAGGGAACACTGAAGCTTTCTTT
-	-	TRBV7-8	13	TRBJ1-2	CASSSQGWGGYTF	TGTGCCAGCAGCTCCCAGGGGTGGGGTGGCTACACCTTC
TRBD2	-	TRBV6-6	16	TRBJ2-1	CASSYSGGRGRNEQFF	TGTGCCAGCAGTTACTCCGGCGGGAGGGGGAGGAATGAGCAGTTCTTC
-	once	TRBV4-1	21	TRBJ1-3	CASSQASRGGKTGLSGNTIYF	TGCGCCAGCAGCCAAGCGTCGCGGGGGGGCAAAACGGGACTCTCTGGAAACACCATATATTTT
-	-	TRBV5-8	9	TRBJ2-7	CASSFSYPF	TGTGCCAGCAGCTTTAGCTACCCCTTC
-	-	TRBV7-9	12	TRBJ1-2	CASSLPTHGYTF	TGTGCCAGCAGCTTGCCGACTCATGGCTACACCTTC
-	-	TRBV2	12	TRBJ2-1	CASSEWGGEQFF	TGTGCCAGCAGTGAATGGGGCGGCGAGCAGTTCTTC
TRBD2	few	TRBV2	16	TRBJ2-7	CASSTFVTSASYEQYF	TGTGCCAGCAGTACGTTCGTGACTAGCGCGTCCTACGAGCAGTACTTC
-	-	TRBV20-1	11	TRBJ1-2	CSARGAYGYTF	TGCAGTGCTAGAGGGGCCTATGGCTACACCTTC
TRBD1	-	TRBV29-1	12	TRBJ2-7	CSVVTGSYEQYF	TGCAGCGTTGTGACAGGGAGCTACGAGCAGTACTTC
TRBD1	-	TRBV27	12	TRBJ1-1	CASGQVNTEAFF	TGTGCCAGCGGACAGGTTAACACTGAAGCTTTCTTT
-	-	TRBV5-1	15	TRBJ2-2	CASSLAQVTTGELFF	TGCGCCAGCAGCTTGGCCCAGGTGACGACCGGGGAGCTGTTTTTT
-	-	TRBV11-1	13	TRBJ2-5	CASSLQGLETQYF	TGTGCCAGCAGCTTACAGGGTTTGGAGACCCAGTACTTC
TRBD1	-	TRBV5-1	14	TRBJ1-2	CASSLGTARYGYTF	TGCGCCAGCAGCTTAGGGACAGCGAGATATGGCTACACCTTC
-	-	TRBV27	15	TRBJ1-4	CASSADSGLDEKLFF	TGTGCCAGCAGTGCAGACTCAGGGCTCGATGAAAAACTGTTTTTT
-	-	TRBV5-1	16	TRBJ2-6	CASSYSSNSGANVLTF	TGCGCCAGCAGCTACTCGTCCAACTCTGGGGCCAACGTCCTGACTTTC
TRBD1	few	TRBV7-8	15	TRBJ1-2	CASSSDRDYNYGYTF	TGTGCCAGCAGCTCCGACAGGGATTATAACTATGGCTACACCTTC
-	once	TRBV7-8	15	TRBJ1-5	CASSRLGGRNQPQHF	TGTGCCAGCAGCCGCCTCGGGGGACGGAATCAGCCCCAGCATTTT
-	few	TRBV5-1	17	TRBJ1-3	CASSLGELQGSGNTIYF	TGCGCCAGCAGCTTGGGTGAACTCCAGGGGAGTGGAAACACCATATATTTT
-	-	TRBV6-6	13	TRBJ2-7	CASSYARDYEQYF	TGTGCCAGCAGTTACGCAAGGGACTACGAGCAGTACTTC
-	-	TRBV5-1	12	TRBJ2-7	CASRQESYEQYF	TGCGCCAGCAGGCAGGAATCCTACGAGCAGTACTTC
TRBD2	-	TRBV19	17	TRBJ2-1	CASSIDGTSGGALEQFF	TGTGCCAGTAGTATCGACGGGACTAGCGGGGGGGCGCTTGAGCAGTTCTTC
TRBD2	few	TRBV6-6	15	TRBJ2-7	CASSRPTSGPYEQYF	TGTGCCAGCAGTCGTCCGACTAGCGGTCCCTACGAGCAGTACTTC
TRBD2	-	TRBV29-1	14	TRBJ2-5	CSVRSSGGQETQYF	TGCAGCGTTCGTTCTAGCGGGGGCCAAGAGACCCAGTACTTC
TRBD1	-	TRBV25-1	15	TRBJ1-4	CASSDRTGGGEKLFF	TGTGCCAGCAGTGACCGGACAGGGGGCGGAGAAAAACTGTTTTTT
-	few	TRBV27	14	TRBJ2-7	CASRRDLSSYEQYF	TGTGCCAGCAGACGGGACTTGTCGAGCTACGAGCAGTACTTC
-	-	TRBV19	13	TRBJ2-3	CASSPERGDTQYF	TGTGCCAGTAGTCCAGAACGAGGGGATACGCAGTATTTT
-	-	TRBV4-2	18	TRBJ1-6	CASSQTQGGPGNNSPLHF	TGTGCCAGCAGCCAAACACAGGGCGGACCTGGGAATAATTCACCCCTCCACTTT
-	once	TRBV25-1	16	TRBJ1-5	CASSQAGSGGNQPQHF	TGTGCCAGCAGCCAGGCAGGGTCGGGCGGCAATCAGCCCCAGCATTTT
TRBD2	-	TRBV25-1	14	TRBJ2-7	CASSLAGARHEQYF	TGTGCCAGCAGTCTAGCGGGGGCTCGCCACGAGCAGTACTTC
TRBD2	-	TRBV9	17	TRBJ2-5	CASSVGNSGGRFETQYF	TGTGCCAGCAGCGTAGGAAATAGCGGGGGGCGGTTTGAGACCCAGTACTTC
-	-	TRBV5-5	15	TRBJ1-5	CASSLYRQSNQPQHF	TGTGCCAGCAGCTTATACCGACAGAGCAATCAGCCCCAGCATTTT
TRBD2	-	TRBV5-1	15	TRBJ2-5	CASRRAGGKQETQYF	TGCGCCAGCAGGCGAGCGGGGGGGAAGCAAGAGACCCAGTACTTC
-	-	TRBV28	16	TRBJ2-5	CASSFAGAGGRETQYF	TGTGCCAGCAGTTTTGCAGGCGCTGGGGGGAGAGAGACCCAGTACTTC
TRBD1	-	TRBV10-1	13	TRBJ2-7	CASSTGGFYEQYF	TGCGCCAGCAGTACAGGGGGCTTCTACGAGCAGTACTTC
-	once	TRBV19	11	TRBJ2-5	CASSMGGTQYF	TGTGCCAGTAGTATGGGGGGGACCCAGTACTTC
TRBD1	few	TRBV6-1	14	TRBJ2-7	CASSVGQGAYEQYF	TGTGCCAGCAGTGTAGGACAGGGGGCCTACGAGCAGTACTTC
TRBD1	-	TRBV19	17	TRBJ1-2	CASSNRDRSTISYGYTF	TGTGCCAGTAGTAACCGGGACAGGAGCACGATCTCCTATGGCTACACCTTC
-	-	TRBV27	13	TRBJ1-2	CATSGRGRDGYTF	TGTGCCACCTCGGGCAGGGGTCGAGATGGCTACACCTTC
TRBD2	-	TRBV13	15	TRBJ2-3	CASSSISGRGDTQYF	TGTGCCAGCAGCTCCATTAGCGGGAGGGGAGATACGCAGTATTTT
-	-	TRBV28	13	TRBJ1-2	CASSVRSGYGYTF	TGTGCCAGCAGCGTGAGATCCGGTTATGGCTACACCTTC
-	-	TRBV10-3	14	TRBJ1-4	CAISEGSGNEKLFF	TGTGCCATCAGTGAGGGCAGTGGTAACGAAAAACTGTTTTTT
-	-	TRBV2	15	TRBJ1-5	CASSRGGGSYQPQHF	TGTGCCAGCAGCCGAGGCGGGGGTAGTTATCAGCCCCAGCATTTT
TRBD2	-	TRBV7-6	16	TRBJ2-1	CASSFTSGATYNEQFF	TGTGCCAGCAGCTTTACTAGCGGAGCGACCTACAATGAGCAGTTCTTC
-	-	TRBV6-5	13	TRBJ2-3	CASSYLNTDTQYF	TGTGCCAGCAGTTACCTAAACACAGATACGCAGTATTTT
TRBD2	-	TRBV9	14	TRBJ2-7	CASSAGTSGGGQYF	TGTGCCAGCAGCGCCGGGACTAGCGGGGGTGGGCAGTACTTC
-	-	TRBV7-9	12	TRBJ1-1	CASSLESGEAFF	TGTGCCAGCAGCTTAGAGTCGGGTGAAGCTTTCTTT
-	-	TRBV7-6	15	TRBJ1-4	CASSNQQGWDEKLFF	TGTGCCAGCAGCAACCAACAGGGATGGGATGAAAAACTGTTTTTT
TRBD1	-	TRBV5-5	15	TRBJ1-1	CASSLVGQGNSEAFF	TGTGCCAGCAGCTTGGTGGGACAGGGGAACTCTGAAGCTTTCTTT
-	once	TRBV6-1	13	TRBJ1-2	CASRPGSVYGYTF	TGTGCCAGCAGACCAGGGTCAGTCTATGGCTACACCTTC
TRBD1	-	TRBV7-9	15	TRBJ2-7	CASSLGTGGIYEQYF	TGTGCCAGCAGCTTAGGGACAGGGGGCATCTACGAGCAGTACTTC
-	-	TRBV9	13	TRBJ1-3	CASSPSSGNTIYF	TGTGCCAGCAGCCCGAGCTCTGGAAACACCATATATTTT
TRBD2	-	TRBV30	18	TRBJ2-3	CAWSVYPGLAGVGDTQYF	TGTGCCTGGAGTGTATACCCCGGACTAGCGGGGGTGGGAGATACGCAGTATTTT